The 32 T cell receptor beta chains reported below all come from one sample, sequenced in a study of T cell responses to AZD1222 COVID-19 vaccine. The repertoire was sequenced with immunoSEQ multiplex PCR; TCRdb's copy has only in-frame clones and lacks some. The sample includes 80,000 to 100,000 clones, approximately 83% seen only once; the top ten take about 12%. This specimen was peripheral blood, taken 28 days after the second AZD1222 dose. The receptors derive from an adult who received the AZD1222 COVID-19 vaccine.

V is TRBV7-3 and J is TRBJ2-6; D is unresolved. Germline values: CDR1 SGHTA, CDR2 FQGTGA. This CDR3 region has 14 residues. Trimming pared 6 bases from V and 2 bases from J, leaving 8 bases between. CDR3 amino acids: CASRTSAGANVLTF. The CDR3 nucleotides are TGTGCCAGCAGAACCTCGGCTGGGGCCAACGTCCTGACTTTC.

This sequence joins TRBV9 and TRBJ2-5; 16 bases align to TRBD2. The CDR3 spans 18 residues. Germline assignment: CDR1 SGDLS and CDR2 YYNGEE. V was pared by 3 bases and J by 1 base, with 6 bases of the junction left unmatched. This chain's CDR3 is CASSDGTSGGAVQETQYF. In DNA form, the CDR3 reads TGTGCCAGCAGCGATGGGACTAGCGGGGGGGCGGTCCAAGAGACCCAGTACTTC. Together with reference TRBV9 and TRBJ2-5, the CDR3 gives the full variable domain: DSGVTQTPKHLITATGQRVTLRCSPRSGDLSVYWYQQSLDQGLQFLIQYYNGEERAKGNILERFSAQQFPDLHSELNLSSLELGDSALYFCASSDGTSGGAVQETQYFGPGTRLLVL.

The chain recombines TRBV19 with TRBJ1-1; 8 bases agree with TRBD1. CDR1 and CDR2 (germline): LNHDA, SQIVND (reference sequence). V lost 0 bases to trimming and J lost 2 bases; unmatched junction nucleotides: 8. This CDR3 spans 17 amino acids. In DNA form, the CDR3 reads TGTGCCAGTAGTATAGATCGGACAGGGATCCTTAACACTGAAGCTTTCTTT. Residues: CASSIDRTGILNTEAFF. The full variable domain, rest sourced from reference TRBV19 and TRBJ1-1, is DGGITQSPKYLFRKEGQNVTLSCEQNLNHDAMYWYRQDPGQGLRLIYYSQIVNDFQKGDIAEGYSVSREKKESFPLTVTSAQKNPTAFYLCASSIDRTGILNTEAFFGQGTRLTVV.

This sequence joins TRBV19 and TRBJ1-1; 7 positions match TRBD1. Germline loops: CDR1 LNHDA, CDR2 SQIVND (reference sequence). Germline trimming cut 1 base from V and 10 bases from J; bases unmatched to any gene: 3. The CDR3 has 12 residues. Written as DNA, the CDR3 is TGTGCCAGTAGTATAGCGGGACAGAGAGCTTTCTTT. Its protein is CASSIAGQRAFF.

The chain links TRBV5-4 to TRBJ2-1, with TRBD2 matching 10 bases. The ends lost 4 bases at V and 0 bases at J; junction bases unmatched: 4. The germline CDR1 and CDR2 sequences are SGHNT and YYREEE (reference sequence). The CDR3 runs to 16 residues. CDR3 loop: CASSISGRASYNEQFF. The CDR3 nucleotides read TGTGCCAGCAGCATCAGCGGGAGGGCCTCCTACAATGAGCAGTTCTTC.

The genes are TRBV18 and TRBJ1-1, with 8 bases that match TRBD1. CDR1 is KGHSH and CDR2 is LQKENI in the germline V gene. With V trimmed by 6 bases and J by 3 bases, 6 bases remained unmatched. The CDR3 runs to 14 residues. The CDR3 region has the DNA TGTGCCAGCTCGGTACAGGGGGGAGACACTGAAGCTTTCTTT. Protein product: CASSVQGGDTEAFF.

The chain couples TRBV5-1 to TRBJ2-7, with a weak D call TRBD2 (7 bases). Germline loops: CDR1 SGHRS, CDR2 YFSETQ. V dropped 2 bases and J dropped 6 bases, with 18 bases sitting between them. The CDR3 has 15 residues. CDR3 loop: CASSFVSGGPSEQYV. CDR3 sequence (DNA): TGCGCCAGCAGCTTTGTATCGGGGGGCCCTTCCGAGCAGTACGTC.

The chain links TRBV11-3 to TRBJ2-2; the D gene is possibly TRBD1 (6 bases). Germline V lookup: CDR1 SGHNT, CDR2 YENEEA. The length of the CDR3 is 14 residues. V lost 4 bases to trimming and J lost 6 bases, with 12 bases between them. CDR3 sequence (DNA): TGTGCCAGCAGCTCGGCCCCAGGGGCCGGGGAGCTGTTTTTT. Residues: CASSSAPGAGELFF. Together with reference TRBV11-3 and TRBJ2-2, the CDR3 gives the full variable domain: EAGVVQSPRYKIIEKKQPVAFWCNPISGHNTLYWYLQNLGQGPELLIRYENEEAVDDSQLPKDRFSAERLKGVDSTLKIQPAELGDSAVYLCASSSAPGAGELFFGEGSRLTVL.

This chain uses TRBV27 with TRBJ1-1; the D is unclear. This CDR3 is 16 amino acids long. The germline V gene has CDR1 MNHEY and CDR2 SMNVEV (reference sequence). V shed 8 bases and J shed 0 bases, with 19 bases lying between them. CDR3 residues: CASVGKLASLNTEAFF. The CDR3 DNA follows: TGTGCCAGCGTCGGCAAATTAGCCAGCTTGAACACTGAAGCTTTCTTT.

On this clone itself: At one end, the junction sequence differs from germline, possibly due to a read error. The chain carries TRBV7-7 and TRBJ2-3; 11 bases are shared with TRBD1. Germline loops: CDR1 SSHAT, CDR2 FNYEAQ (reference sequence). The CDR3 extends over 15 amino acids. As DNA, the CDR3 is TGTGCTAGCAGCCCGGGGACAGGGGGAACAGATACGCAGTATTTT. Its translation: CASSPGTGGTDTQYF.

The chain carries TRBV7-8 and TRBJ1-4; D is unresolved. V lost 2 bases and J lost 8, with 9 bases in between. Germline V CDR1 and CDR2: SGHVS, FQNEAQ. The CDR3 runs 13 residues. As DNA, the CDR3 is TGTGCCAGCAGCTTAAGTCTCCGGGAAAAACTGTTTTTT. This translates into CASSLSLREKLFF. The variable domain in full, with the rest retrieved from reference TRBV7-8 and TRBJ1-4, is GAGVSQSPRYKVAKRGQDVALRCDPISGHVSLFWYQQALGQGPEFLTYFQNEAQLDKSGLPSDRFFAERPEGSVSTLKIQRTQQEDSAVYLCASSLSLREKLFFGSGTQLSVL.

This chain uses TRBV6-6 with TRBJ1-1; possible D gene TRBD1, 6 bases. The ends were cut back, 4 bases at V and 10 bases at J, with 16 bases in the middle. From germline, CDR1 is MNHNY and CDR2 SVGAGI (reference sequence). The CDR3 covers 13 residues. CDR3 sequence (DNA): TGTGCCAGCAGTTCCCCACAGGGAGTGTCAGCTTTCTTT. This codes for CASSSPQGVSAFF.

This chain uses TRBV6-5 with TRBJ2-4; 7 nucleotides align to TRBD1. Germline CDR1 MNHEY, CDR2 SVGAGI. The CDR3 runs to 14 residues. J was trimmed by 4 bases and V by 8 bases; bases with no gene match: 8. The CDR3 loop reads CASGPGTAKNIQYF. CDR3 DNA: TGTGCCAGCGGGCCCGGGACAGCGAAAAACATTCAGTACTTC.

This clone was observed once. The V gene is TRBV28, the J gene TRBJ2-1, with 12 bases that match TRBD2. This CDR3 spans 15 amino acids. Per germline, CDR1 MDHEN and CDR2 SYDVKM. The junction had 1 base not matched to a gene; V was cut back by 4 bases and J by 3 bases. The CDR3: CASSSSGRVYNEQFF. The CDR3 region has the DNA TGTGCCAGCAGTTCTAGCGGGAGGGTCTACAATGAGCAGTTCTTC.

The chain has TRBV5-6 and TRBJ1-4; TRBD1 is a possible D gene (6 bases). This CDR3 has 14 amino acids. Per germline, CDR1 SGHDT and CDR2 YYEEEE. The V end was cut by 4 bases, the J end by 3 bases, with 10 bases between. The CDR3 here is CASSPTGSNEKLFF. The CDR3 bases are TGTGCCAGCAGCCCGACAGGTTCTAATGAAAAACTGTTTTTT.

This clone was seen only a few times. The chain joins TRBV12-3 or TRBV12-4 to TRBJ2-2; D unclear. The ends were cut back, 6 bases at V and 6 bases at J, with 8 bases in the middle. The CDR3 sequence is 12 residues long. The CDR3 region is CASRAAAGELFF. DNA for the CDR3: TGTGCCAGCAGGGCGGCAGCCGGGGAGCTGTTTTTT.

The chain links TRBV10-1 to TRBJ2-4; TRBD2 matches at 8 bases. With 3 bases clipped from V and 9 bases from J, the junction kept 7 bases outside the gene matches. There are 14 residues in the CDR3. Germline CDR1 and CDR2: WNHNN and SYGVQD (reference sequence). CDR3 sequence reads: CASSEAGGAGIQYF. CDR3 nucleotides: TGCGCCAGCAGTGAAGCCGGGGGGGCTGGCATTCAGTACTTC.

The rearrangement joins TRBV6-2 or TRBV6-3 to TRBJ2-7; D is perhaps TRBD1 (6 bases). This CDR3 is 17 amino acids long. The germline V and J ends were trimmed by 1 base and 3 bases, with 19 bases remaining between them. The germline gives CDR1 MNHEY, CDR2 SVGEGT. The CDR3 reads CASSYLQWDTLDYEQYF. CDR3 DNA sequence: TGTGCCAGCAGTTACTTGCAGTGGGACACATTAGACTACGAGCAGTACTTC.

The chain uses TRBV24-1 and TRBJ1-5; no definite D call. Germline values: CDR1 KGHDR, CDR2 SFDVKD. This CDR3 region has 14 residues. The V gene lost 4 bases and the J gene lost 9 bases, with 15 bases spanning the gap. The CDR3 loop is CATSDSDTSGPQHF. The DNA of the CDR3 is TGTGCCACCAGTGACTCTGACACTTCCGGGCCCCAGCATTTT.

This rearrangement joins TRBV18 to TRBJ2-2; D unclear. Germline CDR1 and CDR2: KGHSH and LQKENI. The CDR3 sequence is 14 residues long. V lost 3 bases and J lost 6, with 11 bases in between. CDR3 DNA sequence: TGTGCCAGCTCACCCGGACCCAATCCCGGGGAGCTGTTTTTT. Translated: CASSPGPNPGELFF.

CDR3 nucleotide sequence: TGTGCCAGCAGTCTCAGCTCCTCCTATGGCTACACCTTC. It yields the protein CASSLSSSYGYTF. The chain joins TRBV28 to TRBJ1-2; D gene unclear. Deletions cut 5 bases from V and 4 bases from J, with 11 bases between. The length of the CDR3 is 13 residues. Germline CDR1 MDHEN, CDR2 SYDVKM.

This sequence joins TRBV24-1 and TRBJ2-3; 7 bases map to TRBD1. Germline V gene sequence: CDR1 KGHDR, CDR2 SFDVKD. The CDR3 is made up of 16 amino acids. The ends lost 2 bases at V and 4 bases at J; junction bases unmatched: 8. The CDR3 spells CATSDSRQGVPDTQYF. The CDR3 coding sequence is TGTGCCACCAGTGATTCAAGACAGGGAGTGCCAGATACGCAGTATTTT.

The rearrangement links TRBV25-1 to TRBJ1-5, with D perhaps TRBD1 (6 bases). CDR3 length equals 15 residues. The germline V gene has CDR1 MGHDK and CDR2 SYGVNS. Trimming took off 2 bases at V and 4 bases at J, with 12 bases between the two ends. DNA for the CDR3: TGTGCCAGCAGTGAACCAGGGCAGGGGAATCAGCCCCAGCATTTT. Its translation is CASSEPGQGNQPQHF.

The table lists this clone with a count of one. This chain connects TRBV11-3 to TRBJ2-7; D is perhaps TRBD1 or TRBD2 (7 bases each). Germline CDR1 is SGHNT and CDR2 is YENEEA. This CDR3 comprises 16 residues. Trimming stripped 5 bases from V and 4 bases from J, with 21 bases between. CDR3: CASSLRGRQGVYEQYF. In nucleotides, the CDR3 is TGTGCCAGCAGCCTGCGGGGGCGGCAGGGGGTTTACGAGCAGTACTTC.

The V call is TRBV5-1, the J call TRBJ2-2, with 7 nucleotides matching TRBD2. Germline V gene lookup returns CDR1 SGHRS and CDR2 YFSETQ. The CDR3 is 14 residues long. V lost 4 bases to trimming and J lost 3 bases; unmatched junction nucleotides: 3. The CDR3, as DNA: TGCGCCAGCAGCCAGGGACTATACACCGGGGAGCTGTTTTTT. Protein: CASSQGLYTGELFF.

The table lists this clone with a few counts. The gene calls are TRBV30 and TRBJ1-5; D is unresolved. Looked up from germline, CDR1 is GTSNPN and CDR2 is SVGIG (reference sequence). Trimming took off 0 bases at V and 4 bases at J, with 13 bases between the two ends. This CDR3 has 15 residues. The CDR3 protein is CAWSVQLGGNQPQHF. The CDR3 DNA follows: TGTGCCTGGAGTGTACAGTTGGGAGGGAATCAGCCCCAGCATTTT.

In this sample, this clone turned up once. The gene calls are TRBV9 and TRBJ2-1; D not certain. Per germline, CDR1 SGDLS and CDR2 YYNGEE. V was shortened by 0 bases and J by 9 bases, with 7 bases between the two germline ends. This CDR3 has 12 amino acids. The CDR3 DNA reads TGTGCCAGCAGCGTAGGTAGACGTGAGCAGTTCTTC. It yields the protein CASSVGRREQFF. The variable domain in full, with the rest retrieved from reference TRBV9 and TRBJ2-1, is DSGVTQTPKHLITATGQRVTLRCSPRSGDLSVYWYQQSLDQGLQFLIQYYNGEERAKGNILERFSAQQFPDLHSELNLSSLELGDSALYFCASSVGRREQFFGPGTRLTVL.

In its sample, this clone was seen once. This chain uses TRBV20-1 with TRBJ1-1; D is uncertain. The V end lost 3 bases, the J end lost 10 bases, and 18 bases lay between the germline ends. The CDR3 extends over 13 amino acids. Germline loops: CDR1 DFQATT, CDR2 SNEGSKA (reference sequence). This CDR3 is CSASRDSAAGAFF. The CDR3 coding sequence is TGCAGTGCTAGTCGCGACTCTGCCGCTGGAGCTTTCTTT.

V is TRBV2 and J is TRBJ1-2, with 7 bases that match TRBD1. V shed 8 bases and J 7 bases; nucleotides not matched to a gene: 10. This CDR3 spans 13 amino acids. Germline V CDR1 and CDR2: SNHLY, FYNNEI. The CDR3 DNA reads as TGTGCCAGCTGGGAGACAGGGATCTCTGGCTACACCTTC. Residues: CASWETGISGYTF.

This clone is a singleton in its sample. This chain connects TRBV28 to TRBJ1-5; D uncertain. CDR1 is MDHEN, CDR2 SYDVKM, per germline. V was trimmed by 3 bases and J by 3 bases, leaving 9 bases between them. This CDR3 has 14 residues. The CDR3 here is CASSFYGNNQPQHF. DNA for the CDR3: TGTGCCAGCAGTTTCTACGGGAACAATCAGCCCCAGCATTTT. Full variable domain (outside the CDR3, taken from reference TRBV28 and TRBJ1-5): DVKVTQSSRYLVKRTGEKVFLECVQDMDHENMFWYRQDPGLGLRLIYFSYDVKMKEKGDIPEGYSVSREKKERFSLILESASTNQTSMYLCASSFYGNNQPQHFGDGTRLSIL.

CDR3 DNA: TGTGCCAGCAGCGTAGAGGCCGGGGTAGCGGATATAGCCAAAAACATTCAGTACTTC. Its translation: CASSVEAGVADIAKNIQYF. V is TRBV9 and J is TRBJ2-4, with D perhaps matching TRBD2 (6 bases). Trimming cost V 0 bases and J 0 bases, with 19 bases left between them. Germline V gene lookup returns CDR1 SGDLS and CDR2 YYNGEE. This CDR3 is 19 amino acids long.

The chain carries TRBV7-2 and TRBJ2-7; possible D gene TRBD2, 5 bases. The length of the CDR3 is 17 residues. Trimming shortened V by 0 bases and J by 1 base, and 16 bases separated the two germline ends. From germline, CDR1 is SGHTA and CDR2 FQGNSA. The CDR3: CASSLAAASRYSYEQYF. The CDR3 nucleotides are TGTGCCAGCAGCTTAGCGGCGGCTAGCAGGTATTCCTACGAGCAGTACTTC.